The 23 T cell receptor beta chains below were found in one sample sequenced in a study of blood T cell repertoires in COVID-19. Assay used: immunoSEQ multiplex PCR; TCRdb lists only in-frame clones, some missing. The table has hundreds of thousands of clones, 92% seen once. Sequenced sample: peripheral blood. The receptor source for this set is a man aged 60 to 75 with COVID-19, enrolled during active disease.

This chain connects TRBV6-6 to TRBJ2-7; 8 bases map to TRBD1. J was trimmed by 1 base and V by 8 bases; bases with no gene match: 10. The germline CDR1 and CDR2 sequences are MNHNY and SVGAGI (reference sequence). The CDR3 runs 15 residues. The CDR3 DNA follows: TGTGCCAGCGGAAGGGCCGGGACAGGATCCTACGAGCAGTACTTC. This encodes CASGRAGTGSYEQYF.

The V gene is TRBV2, the J gene TRBJ1-6; the match to TRBD1 covers 9 bases. J gave up 3 bases and V 6 bases, and 6 bases lay outside the gene matches. The germline V gene has CDR1 SNHLY and CDR2 FYNNEI. The CDR3 runs to 16 residues. The CDR3: CASSRDRADYNSPLHF. The CDR3 DNA reads TGTGCCAGCAGCCGGGACAGGGCCGACTATAATTCACCCCTCCACTTT.

The gene calls are TRBV6-2 or TRBV6-3 and TRBJ2-1; TRBD2 agrees at 8 bases. V lost 0 bases and J lost 7; bases outside the gene matches: 11. CDR1 is MNHEY and CDR2 is SVGEGT in the germline V gene. This CDR3 region has 17 residues. The CDR3 reads CASSYSRPGLERNEQFF. CDR3 nucleotides: TGTGCCAGCAGTTACTCTCGGCCGGGACTAGAAAGGAATGAGCAGTTCTTC.

The J gene is TRBJ2-1, the V gene TRBV9; 7 bases are shared with TRBD2. CDR3 length equals 17 residues. Germline CDR1 reads SGDLS; CDR2 reads YYNGEE. Trimming took 4 bases from V and 0 from J; bases not matched to a gene: 10. CDR3: CASSPSRLAASYNEQFF. The CDR3 bases are TGTGCCAGCAGCCCCTCCCGGCTAGCGGCCTCCTACAATGAGCAGTTCTTC.

The V gene is TRBV3-1 (or the pseudogene TRBV3-2), the J gene TRBJ2-7; 7 positions agree with TRBD1. V lost 4 bases to trimming and J lost 4 bases; unmatched junction nucleotides: 13. Germline V lookup: CDR1 LGHDT, CDR2 YNNKEL (reference sequence). This CDR3 has 16 amino acids. The chain's CDR3 is CASSPSKGGLLYEQYF. For the CDR3, the DNA is TGTGCCAGCAGCCCGTCTAAAGGGGGCTTGCTGTACGAGCAGTACTTC.

The chain links TRBV20-1 to TRBJ1-5, with D perhaps TRBD1 (6 bases). In germline, CDR1 is DFQATT, CDR2 SNEGSKA (reference sequence). The CDR3 is 12 residues long. V was pared by 3 bases and J by 5 bases, with 8 bases between. The CDR3 bases are TGCAGTGCTAGTAACAGGGATCAGCCCCAGCATTTT. Amino acid sequence: CSASNRDQPQHF.

J is TRBJ2-7 and V is TRBV20-1; D gene unclear. CDR1 is DFQATT and CDR2 is SNEGSKA in the germline V gene (reference sequence). The CDR3 length is 14 residues. The V end lost 3 bases, the J end lost 6 bases, and 18 bases lay between the germline ends. DNA for the CDR3: TGCAGTGCTAGTCGAAGCCAGGTTGGTGGCGAGCAGTACTTC. It encodes CSASRSQVGGEQYF.

The genes are TRBV30 and TRBJ2-3, with 13 bases lining up with TRBD2. The V segment lost 3 bases and the J segment 3 bases; nucleotides outside the gene matches: 6. Germline loops: CDR1 GTSNPN, CDR2 SVGIG (reference sequence). CDR3 length: 16 residues. CDR3 amino acids: CAWSRGTSGVTDTQYF. Written as DNA, the CDR3 is TGTGCCTGGAGCCGAGGGACTAGCGGGGTAACAGATACGCAGTATTTT.

This clone appeared once. The V and J genes are TRBV5-3 and TRBJ1-3; D call uncertain. TRBV5-3 is classed as an ORF, of uncertain function. CDR3 length equals 14 residues. The V and J ends lost 0 bases and 8 bases respectively, with 12 bases between them. The CDR3 region has the DNA TGTGCCAGAAGCTTGGAGGGAGAGGTGGACACCATATATTTT. This codes for CARSLEGEVDTIYF.

CDR3 region: CASSSRQGGYGYTF. The CDR3 bases are TGTGCCAGCAGCTCCCGACAGGGGGGCTATGGCTACACCTTC. The chain joins TRBV7-9 to TRBJ1-2; the match to TRBD1 covers 9 bases. This CDR3 has 14 amino acids. The ends lost 4 bases at V and 4 bases at J; junction bases unmatched: 4. Germline assignment: CDR1 SEHNR and CDR2 FQNEAQ (reference sequence). Complete variable domain (other parts from reference TRBV7-9 and TRBJ1-2): DTGVSQNPRHKITKRGQNVTFRCDPISEHNRLYWYRQTLGQGPEFLTYFQNEAQLEKSRLLSDRFSAERPKGSFSTLEIQRTEQGDSAMYLCASSSRQGGYGYTFGSGTRLTVV.

The chain is built from TRBV7-8 and TRBJ1-3; the match to TRBD1 covers 7 bases. After removal of 0 bases from V and 6 bases from J, the junction contained 5 bases not matched to a gene. CDR3 length: 15 residues. Germline values: CDR1 SGHVS, CDR2 FQNEAQ. The CDR3, as DNA: TGTGCCAGCAGCTTAGCACAGGGGAGTGCAAACACCATATATTTT. This sequence encodes CASSLAQGSANTIYF.

The chain couples TRBV5-1 to TRBJ2-3; maybe TRBD2 (6 bases). Germline V gene data show CDR1 as SGHRS and CDR2 as YFSETQ. The CDR3 totals 13 residues. The V end was cut by 0 bases, the J end by 5 bases, with 7 bases between. Here the CDR3 DNA reads TGCGCCAGCAGCTTGGCGACTAGAGATACGCAGTATTTT. It specifies CASSLATRDTQYF.

This chain connects TRBV6-5 to TRBJ1-5; 7 positions match TRBD1. With 6 bases clipped from V and 3 bases from J, the junction kept 5 bases outside the gene matches. In germline, CDR1 is MNHEY, CDR2 SVGAGI. The CDR3 contains 14 residues. CDR3 in amino acids: CASSSDRVNQPQHF. Here the CDR3 DNA reads TGTGCCAGCAGCTCCGACAGGGTCAATCAGCCCCAGCATTTT.

This chain connects TRBV4-1 to TRBJ2-1, with TRBD2 identical over 9 bases. The V segment lost 4 bases and the J segment 3 bases; nucleotides outside the gene matches: 7. There are 16 residues in the CDR3. CDR1 MGHRA and CDR2 YSYEKL come from the germline V gene. The CDR3 DNA reads as TGCGCCAGCAGCCTCCAGACTAGCGGCGACTACAATGAGCAGTTCTTC. Its translation: CASSLQTSGDYNEQFF.

The chain is built from TRBV2 and TRBJ2-2; D is possibly TRBD1 (6 bases). The CDR3 is 16 residues long. Trimming removed 5 bases from V and 2 bases from J, with 15 bases in between. Germline V lookup: CDR1 SNHLY, CDR2 FYNNEI. The CDR3 sequence: CASSSPTGLNTGELFF. The CDR3 bases are TGTGCCAGCAGTTCCCCGACAGGTTTAAACACCGGGGAGCTGTTTTTT.

This clone was counted many times. CDR3 sequence (DNA): TGCGCCAGCAGCCAAGGGACAGGGGTGAGCGAGCAGTTCTTC. Its protein is CASSQGTGVSEQFF. This chain joins TRBV4-1 and TRBJ2-1, with TRBD1 identical over 9 bases. Germline V gene sequence: CDR1 MGHRA, CDR2 YSYEKL. This CDR3 has 14 amino acids. J lost 10 bases, V lost 1 base, and 5 bases had no gene match.

CDR3 residues: CASSPYDRILSYEQYF. The DNA for the CDR3 is TGTGCCAGCAGTCCATACGACAGGATCCTCTCCTACGAGCAGTACTTC. The chain has TRBV28 and TRBJ2-7, with D maybe TRBD1 (6 bases). The CDR3 contains 16 residues. Germline assignment: CDR1 MDHEN and CDR2 SYDVKM. The V end lost 5 bases, the J end lost 0 bases, and 17 bases lay between the germline ends. Filled out from reference TRBV28 and TRBJ2-7, the complete variable domain reads DVKVTQSSRYLVKRTGEKVFLECVQDMDHENMFWYRQDPGLGLRLIYFSYDVKMKEKGDIPEGYSVSREKKERFSLILESASTNQTSMYLCASSPYDRILSYEQYFGPGTRLTVT.

The rearrangement uses TRBV19 and TRBJ1-5; 7 nucleotides agree with TRBD1. V dropped 4 bases and J dropped 5; count of bases not matched to a gene: 11. The CDR3 runs to 16 residues. Germline lookup yields CDR1 LNHDA and CDR2 SQIVND (reference sequence). CDR3 DNA: TGTGCCAGTAGTACCGCAGGGGGACGGTTATATCAGCCCCAGCATTTT. This gives the protein CASSTAGGRLYQPQHF.

CDR3 bases: TGTGCCAGCTCACCAGTGACAGATTATAATTCACCCCTCCACTTT. It encodes CASSPVTDYNSPLHF. V gene TRBV18 combines with J gene TRBJ1-6; D might be TRBD1 (5 bases). Germline lookup yields CDR1 KGHSH and CDR2 LQKENI. Deletions cut 2 bases from V and 4 bases from J, with 9 bases between. CDR3 length: 15 amino acids. Together with reference TRBV18 and TRBJ1-6, the CDR3 gives the full variable domain: NAGVMQNPRHLVRRRGQEARLRCSPMKGHSHVYWYRQLPEEGLKFMVYLQKENIIDESGMPKERFSAEFPKEGPSILRIQQVVRGDSAAYFCASSPVTDYNSPLHFGNGTRLTVT.

The CDR3 sequence: CASGLSGSLTGELFF. CDR3 nucleotide sequence: TGTGCCAGCGGCCTCAGCGGGAGCCTCACCGGGGAGCTGTTTTTT. The chain is built from TRBV5-6 and TRBJ2-2, with 8 positions matching TRBD2. The trim removed 7 bases at V and 4 bases at J, leaving 9 bases unmatched. CDR1 and CDR2 (germline): SGHDT, YYEEEE. This CDR3 is 15 amino acids long.

V and J are TRBV9 and TRBJ2-1; tentatively, D is TRBD2 (6 bases). Germline V gives CDR1 SGDLS, CDR2 YYNGEE. V gave up 3 bases and J gave up 9 bases, with 10 bases separating them. This CDR3 has 12 residues. Here the CDR3 DNA reads TGTGCCAGCAGCGGACTAGTTGCTGAGCAGTTCTTC. Its protein is CASSGLVAEQFF.

The chain is built from TRBV5-4 and TRBJ2-5; D may be TRBD1 (6 bases). CDR3 length: 14 residues. Trimming pared 5 bases from V and 9 bases from J, leaving 20 bases between. The germline CDR1 and CDR2 sequences are SGHNT and YYREEE (reference sequence). The CDR3 coding sequence is TGTGCCAGCAGGATCGATTACAGGGAGTCGGCCCAGTACTTC. This sequence encodes CASRIDYRESAQYF.

This clone was observed a few times. V gene TRBV6-6 combines with J gene TRBJ2-2; 9 bases align to TRBD2. Trimming at V came to 10 bases and at J to 2 bases, leaving 5 bases not matched to a gene. This CDR3 spans 14 amino acids. Germline loops: CDR1 MNHNY, CDR2 SVGAGI (reference sequence). In DNA, the CDR3 is TGTGCCATAAGGCGGGGGGGTAACACCGGGGAGCTGTTTTTT. Residues: CAIRRGGNTGELFF.